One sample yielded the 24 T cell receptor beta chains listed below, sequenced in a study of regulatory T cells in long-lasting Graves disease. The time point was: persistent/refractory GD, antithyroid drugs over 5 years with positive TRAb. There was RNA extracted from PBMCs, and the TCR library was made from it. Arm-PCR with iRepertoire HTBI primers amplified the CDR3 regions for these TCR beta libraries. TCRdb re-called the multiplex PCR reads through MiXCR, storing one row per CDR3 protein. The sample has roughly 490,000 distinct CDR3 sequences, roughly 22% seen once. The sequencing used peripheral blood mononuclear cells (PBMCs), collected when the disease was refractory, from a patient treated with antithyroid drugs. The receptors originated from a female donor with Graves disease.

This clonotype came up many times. As DNA, the CDR3 is TGTGCCAGCAGCTCGGGCCCCGGGACGGGTTCTGGCTACACCTTC. Protein product: CASSSGPGTGSGYTF. The chain combines TRBV7-3 with TRBJ1-2, with D perhaps TRBD1 (5 bases). V shed 4 bases and J shed 7 bases, with 19 bases lying between them. Germline V gives CDR1 SGHTA, CDR2 FQGTGA. The CDR3 contains 15 residues.

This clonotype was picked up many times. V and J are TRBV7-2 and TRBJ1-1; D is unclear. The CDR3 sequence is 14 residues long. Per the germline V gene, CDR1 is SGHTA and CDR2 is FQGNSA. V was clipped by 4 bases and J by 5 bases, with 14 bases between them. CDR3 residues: CASSSYRVETEAFF. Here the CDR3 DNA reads TGTGCCAGCAGCTCTTACCGGGTGGAAACTGAAGCTTTCTTT. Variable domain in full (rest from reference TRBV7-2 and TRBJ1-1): GAGVSQSPSNKVTEKGKDVELRCDPISGHTALYWYRQSLGQGLEFLIYFQGNSAPDKSGLPSDRFSAERTGGSVSTLTIQRTQQEDSAVYLCASSSYRVETEAFFGQGTRLTVV.

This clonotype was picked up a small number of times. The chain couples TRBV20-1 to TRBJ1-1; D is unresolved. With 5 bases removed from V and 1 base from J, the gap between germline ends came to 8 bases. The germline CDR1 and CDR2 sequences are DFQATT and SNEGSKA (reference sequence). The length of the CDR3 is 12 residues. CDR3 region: CSAFRQNTEAFF. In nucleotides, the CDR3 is TGCAGTGCTTTCCGACAGAACACTGAAGCTTTCTTT.

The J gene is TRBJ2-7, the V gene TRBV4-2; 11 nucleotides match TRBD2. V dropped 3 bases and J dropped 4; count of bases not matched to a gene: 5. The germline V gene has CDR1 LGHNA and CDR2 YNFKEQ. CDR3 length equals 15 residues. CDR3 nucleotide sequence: TGTGCCAGCAGCCAGAACTTAGCGGGAGGGTACGAGCAGTACTTC. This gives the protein CASSQNLAGGYEQYF.

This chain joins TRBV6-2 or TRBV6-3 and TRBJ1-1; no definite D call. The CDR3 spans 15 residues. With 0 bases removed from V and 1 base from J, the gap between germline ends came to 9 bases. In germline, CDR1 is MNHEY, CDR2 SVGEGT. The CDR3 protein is CASSYSVRQNTEAFF. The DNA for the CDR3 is TGTGCCAGCAGTTACTCAGTCAGGCAGAACACTGAAGCTTTCTTT.

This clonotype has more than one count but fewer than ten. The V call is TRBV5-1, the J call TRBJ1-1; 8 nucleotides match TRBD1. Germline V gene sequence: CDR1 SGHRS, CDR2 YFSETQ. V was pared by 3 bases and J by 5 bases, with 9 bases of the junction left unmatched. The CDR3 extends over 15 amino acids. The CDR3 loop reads CASSSYPRGRTEAFF. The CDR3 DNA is TGCGCCAGCAGCTCTTACCCCAGGGGGCGGACTGAAGCTTTCTTT.

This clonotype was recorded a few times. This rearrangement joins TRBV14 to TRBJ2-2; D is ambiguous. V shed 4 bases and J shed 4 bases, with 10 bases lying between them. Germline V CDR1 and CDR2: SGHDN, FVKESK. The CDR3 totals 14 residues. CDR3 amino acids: CASSPTRRTGELFF. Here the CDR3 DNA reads TGTGCCAGCAGCCCCACGCGGCGCACCGGGGAGCTGTTTTTT.

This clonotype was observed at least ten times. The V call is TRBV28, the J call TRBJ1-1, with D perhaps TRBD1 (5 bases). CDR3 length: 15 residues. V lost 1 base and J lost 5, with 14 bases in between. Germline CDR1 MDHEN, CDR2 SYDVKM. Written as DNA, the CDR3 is TGTGCCAGCAGTTTATCGGAGGGGCGGTATACTGAAGCTTTCTTT. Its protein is CASSLSEGRYTEAFF.

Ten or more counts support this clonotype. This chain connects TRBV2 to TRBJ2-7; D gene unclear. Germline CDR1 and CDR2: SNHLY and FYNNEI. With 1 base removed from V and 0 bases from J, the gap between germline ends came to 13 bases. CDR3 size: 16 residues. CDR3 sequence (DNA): TGTGCCAGCAGTGAAGGGGTGCTCTGGAGCTCCTACGAGCAGTACTTC. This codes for CASSEGVLWSSYEQYF.

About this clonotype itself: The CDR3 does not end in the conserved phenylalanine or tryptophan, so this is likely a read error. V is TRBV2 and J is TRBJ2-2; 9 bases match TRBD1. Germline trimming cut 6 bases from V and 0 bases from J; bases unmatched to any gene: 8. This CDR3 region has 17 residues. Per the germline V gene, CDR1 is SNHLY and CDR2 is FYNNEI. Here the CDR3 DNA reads TGTGCCAGCAGGACACCGGGACAGGGCGCGAACACCGGGGAGCTGTTTTCT. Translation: CASRTPGQGANTGELFS.

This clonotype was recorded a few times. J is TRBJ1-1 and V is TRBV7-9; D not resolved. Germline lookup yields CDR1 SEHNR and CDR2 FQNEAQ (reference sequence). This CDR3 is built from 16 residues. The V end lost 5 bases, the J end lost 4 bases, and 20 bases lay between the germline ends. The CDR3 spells CASSPGSRRLSTEAFF. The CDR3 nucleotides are TGTGCCAGCAGCCCCGGGTCCCGAAGGCTAAGCACTGAAGCTTTCTTT.

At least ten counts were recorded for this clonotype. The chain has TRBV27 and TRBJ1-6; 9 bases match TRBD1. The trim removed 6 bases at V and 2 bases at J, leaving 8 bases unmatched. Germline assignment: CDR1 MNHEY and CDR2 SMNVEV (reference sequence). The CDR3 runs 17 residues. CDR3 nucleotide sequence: TGTGCCAGCAGCCCGACCGGACAGGGGACCTATAATTCACCCCTCCACTTT. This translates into CASSPTGQGTYNSPLHF.

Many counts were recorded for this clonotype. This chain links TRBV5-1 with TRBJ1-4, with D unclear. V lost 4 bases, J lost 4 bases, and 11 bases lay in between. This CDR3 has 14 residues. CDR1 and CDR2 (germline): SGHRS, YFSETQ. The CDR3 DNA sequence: TGCGCCAGCAGCCTCGGGGAAGGTAATGAAAAACTGTTTTTT. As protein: CASSLGEGNEKLFF.

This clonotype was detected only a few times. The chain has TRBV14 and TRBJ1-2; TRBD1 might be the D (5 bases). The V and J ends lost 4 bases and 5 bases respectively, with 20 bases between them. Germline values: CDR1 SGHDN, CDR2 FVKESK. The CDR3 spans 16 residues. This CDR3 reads CASSLFDRDLRYGYTF. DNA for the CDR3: TGTGCCAGCAGCCTATTTGACAGAGATCTTCGATATGGCTACACCTTC.

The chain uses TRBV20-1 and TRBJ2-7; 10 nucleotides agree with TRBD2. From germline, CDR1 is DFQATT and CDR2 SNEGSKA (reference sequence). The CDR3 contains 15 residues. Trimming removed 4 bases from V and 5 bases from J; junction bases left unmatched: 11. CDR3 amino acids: CSAIGLAERLDEQYF. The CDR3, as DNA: TGCAGTGCTATAGGACTAGCGGAAAGGTTGGACGAGCAGTACTTC.

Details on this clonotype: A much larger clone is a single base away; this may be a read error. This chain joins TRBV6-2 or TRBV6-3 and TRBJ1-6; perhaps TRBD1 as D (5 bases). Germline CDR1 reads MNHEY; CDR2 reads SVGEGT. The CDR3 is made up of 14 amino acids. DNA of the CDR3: TGTGCCGGCAGTTACAGGCGTACCCAACCTCCCCTCCACTTT. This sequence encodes CAGSYRRTQPPLHF.

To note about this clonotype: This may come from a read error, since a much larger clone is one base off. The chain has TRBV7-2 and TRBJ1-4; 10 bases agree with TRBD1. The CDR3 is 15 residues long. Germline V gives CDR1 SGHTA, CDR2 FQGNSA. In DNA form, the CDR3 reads TGTGCCAGCAGCTTAGGGGGACAGGGGAATGAAAACCTGTTTTTT. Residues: CASSLGGQGNENLFF.

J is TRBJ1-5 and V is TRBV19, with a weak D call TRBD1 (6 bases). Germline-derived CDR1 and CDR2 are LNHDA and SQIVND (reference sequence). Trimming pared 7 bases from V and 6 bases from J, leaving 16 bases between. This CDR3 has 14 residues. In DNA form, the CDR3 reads TGTGCCAGTACCCTCAGGGGAGAGGGTCAGCCCCAGCATTTT. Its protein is CASTLRGEGQPQHF.

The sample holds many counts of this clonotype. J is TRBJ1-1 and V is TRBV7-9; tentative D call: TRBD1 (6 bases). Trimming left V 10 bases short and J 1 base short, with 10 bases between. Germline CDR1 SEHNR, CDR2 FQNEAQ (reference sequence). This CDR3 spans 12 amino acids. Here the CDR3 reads CAIGGRNTEAFF. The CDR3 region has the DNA TGTGCCATCGGGGGGCGGAACACTGAAGCTTTCTTT.

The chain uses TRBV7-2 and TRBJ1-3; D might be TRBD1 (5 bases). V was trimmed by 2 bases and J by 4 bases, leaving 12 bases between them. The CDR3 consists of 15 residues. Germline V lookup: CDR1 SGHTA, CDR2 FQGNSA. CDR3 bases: TGTGCCAGCAGCTTAAACGGGGGGTTGGGAAACACCATATATTTT. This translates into CASSLNGGLGNTIYF.

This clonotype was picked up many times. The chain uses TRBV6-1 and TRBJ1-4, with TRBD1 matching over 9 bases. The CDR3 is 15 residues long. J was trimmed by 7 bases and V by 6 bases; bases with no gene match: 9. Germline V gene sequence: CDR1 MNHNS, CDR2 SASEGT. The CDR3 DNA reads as TGTGCCAGCAGCCAAAAACAGGGGGCGGGTGAAAAACTGTTTTTT. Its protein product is CASSQKQGAGEKLFF.

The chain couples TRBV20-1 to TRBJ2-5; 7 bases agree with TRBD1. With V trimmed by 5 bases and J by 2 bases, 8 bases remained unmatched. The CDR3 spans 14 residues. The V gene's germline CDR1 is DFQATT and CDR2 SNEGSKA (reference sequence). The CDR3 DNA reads TGCAGTGCTCCTCGGCCGGGACAGCAAGAGACCCAGTACTTC. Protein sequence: CSAPRPGQQETQYF.

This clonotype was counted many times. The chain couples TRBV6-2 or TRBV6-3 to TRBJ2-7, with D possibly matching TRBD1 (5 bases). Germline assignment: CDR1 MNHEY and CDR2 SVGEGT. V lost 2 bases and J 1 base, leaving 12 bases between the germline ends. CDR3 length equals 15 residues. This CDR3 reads CASSYQDSLSYEQYF. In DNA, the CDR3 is TGTGCCAGCAGTTACCAAGACAGCTTATCCTACGAGCAGTACTTC.

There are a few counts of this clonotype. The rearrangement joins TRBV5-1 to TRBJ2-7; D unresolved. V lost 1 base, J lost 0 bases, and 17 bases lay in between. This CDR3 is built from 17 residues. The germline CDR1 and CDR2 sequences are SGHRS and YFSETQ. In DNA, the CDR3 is TGCGCCAGCAGCTTGCTCGGTATGGCCACAAGCTCCTACGAGCAGTACTTC. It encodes CASSLLGMATSSYEQYF.